This T cell receptor beta chain came from a study of cytomegalovirus exposure and HLA in healthy donors (TCRdb year 2017). As for the study more broadly: An earlier analysis of approximately 600 of the donors reported 276 Gb of sequence data and 100 million to 130 million unique TCR beta sequences from 190 million or so T cells. An early release that covered 500 to 800 HLA-typed donors contained approximately 300 gigabases of sequencing data and about 84 million unique TCR sequences. The later analysis used no new phenotypic data to find candidate immune exposures, relying instead on TCR beta sequences and their occurrence across donors. To predict cytomegalovirus infection status, the study brought together high-throughput TCR immunosequencing, statistical association of individual TCRs with disease status, and machine learning. Using immunosequencing, the study profiled T cell repertoires from roughly 650 subjects and related those repertoires to cytomegalovirus serostatus. A later analysis re-examined previously published TCR beta repertoires from several hundred donors and added high-resolution HLA genotyping to investigate patterns of TCR occurrence. Of the roughly 410 genotyped donors, roughly 76% were placed in the genetic ancestry cluster associated with self-reported Caucasian donors. Along with the approximately 650-subject first cohort, a separate validation cohort of around 110 different subjects was used. Donor age, sex, ethnicity and CMV serostatus were collected together with the repertoire data. The number of donors typed differed by locus, with about 629-640 for A, B, C, DRB1 and DQB1, 522 for DQA1, about 610 for DPA1, and around 450 for DPB1. Among around 400 genotyped donors of the cohort, an average of approximately 240,000 unique TCR beta nucleotide sequences was sequenced per donor, of which roughly 17% were non-productive. In a later genetic analysis, genome-wide SNP genotypes for about three fifths of the roughly 670 donors were used, and that subset was treated as a discovery cohort. All discovery cohort repertoires had been generated using a single sequencing platform. The study aimed to test whether signatures of past pathogen exposure could be identified by cataloging public T cell receptors. Both class I and class II loci were covered by HLA typing, at four-digit resolution. Four or five DR-DQ haplotypes were handled as single units for association and clustering because linkage in the cohort was strong. An earlier analysis of fewer than 700 of the donors applied high-throughput TCR beta sequencing to assess whether each TCR beta V gene segment acted as functional or pseudogenic.

What the work shows at the level of the full study, not this receptor alone: Because the 87-base-pair reads could not distinguish some IMGT-functional V segments, including TRBV6-2 and TRBV6-3, those segments were excluded. Most TCR sequences were observed very rarely across donors, whereas some public TCRs were present in many individuals. At a false discovery rate of 0.05, a later analysis linked around 15,000 TCR beta sequences to specific HLA alleles. A further reported finding was that TCR beta sequences accurately predicted the HLA-A and HLA-B alleles for most subjects in the first cohort. Immune exposure information for the cohort was limited to CMV serostatus. Correlated functional status among segregating V segments might reflect linkage disequilibrium, but an unknown experimental factor could not be ruled out. Broadly in line with IMGT annotations, most TCR beta V segments showed up in productive rearrangements about 87% or about 30% of the time in an earlier analysis of approximately 640 of the donors. In the study, approximately 160 TCR beta chains were listed as associated with cytomegalovirus. Because HLA typing was unavailable for some donors at each locus, only the typed subset was used in association tests. According to a later genetic analysis, donors in an Asian-associated ancestry cluster had fewer N-insertions in productive TCRs than the approximately 650-donor mean. In this cohort, only TCR beta chains were sequenced, and detectable features were limited by the absence of alpha or paired-chain data. Seventeen rarely observed V segments, including chromosome 9 orphons, were excluded from the earlier analysis of just under 600 of the donors because counts were too low. Strong co-occurrence of HLA alleles, especially DR and DQ, made assigning TCR associations to individual alleles difficult. In a later analysis, TCR association rates were found to vary across HLA loci, with the most associated TCRs seen for DRB1 alleles and the fewest for HLA-C alleles. Several of the top co-occurrence clusters appeared to be linked to parvovirus B19, influenza, CMV and Epstein-Barr virus, according to a later analysis. The authors suggested that the approach could potentially be generalized to other disease states and immunological phenotypes. In a later analysis, HLA-associated TCR beta chains were found to be more clonally expanded and to have lower generation probabilities than equally common non-associated chains. In vitro tests confirmed that three of the cytomegalovirus-associated TCR beta chains recognize cytomegalovirus antigens. A cluster of highly shared sequence variants was judged likely to be a technical artifact of the sequencing pipeline. The classifier was reported to diagnose cytomegalovirus status with high specificity and sensitivity in both the original cohort and the validation cohort. In a later analysis, most CMV-associated TCR beta chains were found to appear HLA-restricted, with HLA associations seemingly driven largely by CMV exposure. A later genetic analysis associated a missense DCLRE1C variant with V-gene and J-gene trimming of TCR beta chains, and an independent cohort replicated the association. Roughly uniform sequencing depth across donors was assumed in presence/absence analyses, although this assumption may not hold.

The receptor library was made with the immunoSEQ multiplex PCR assay. For the multiplex PCR, a mixture combining 60 forward primers for TCR Vbeta segments and 13 reverse primers for TCR Jbeta segments was used. The CDR3 region of rearranged TCR beta genes was amplified from genomic DNA by a multiplex PCR assay. Amplified TCR beta libraries were sequenced as 87-base-pair reads on the Illumina HiSeq System. Regarding the original processing steps: A later analysis tallied roughly 76 million unique TCR beta chains across the 666 repertoires, and around 10 million of those chains were shared by two or more donors. A nearest-neighbor algorithm error-corrected the raw reads and collapsed the reads into unique sequences, merging closely related sequences to remove PCR and sequencing errors. Alignment of CDR3 sequences to IMGT reference sequences was used to assign V, D and J gene segments. For a sequence to be retained, at least a six-nucleotide match to both a V gene segment and a J gene segment was required. A rearrangement counted as productive if the CDR3 had no stop codons and remained in frame with V and J, and every other rearrangement counted as non-productive. CDR3 was defined by IMGT convention, running from the second conserved V-encoded cysteine to the conserved J-encoded phenylalanine. In an earlier analysis of roughly 580 of the donors, sequences lacking an unambiguous match to a single V gene segment were excluded. An earlier analysis of some 610 of the donors called V segments functional above 56.7% productive rearrangements and segregating when the between-donor standard deviation exceeded 5%. A statistical classification framework was developed to diagnose cytomegalovirus status using the catalog of TCR beta chain sequences. A later analysis assigned V and J genes by comparing TCR nucleotide sequences with IMGT/GENE-DB human TR gene sequences. In a later analysis, CDR3 sequences and most-parsimonious VDJ recombination scenarios were assigned using the TCRdist pipeline. In a later analysis, every TCR beta chain was defined by the combination of its CDR3 amino acid sequence and its V-gene family, and reads without a unique V-gene family were dropped. A later analysis removed roughly 590 highly shared, low-generation-probability nucleotide sequences to deal with suspected cross-contamination and a sequencing artifact. In a later analysis, a clonal expansion index was calculated for each public chain from normalized within-repertoire ranks of inferred template counts. A later analysis computed generation probabilities with a VDJ recombination model fitted to out-of-frame rearrangements, and checked the results against IGoR. In a later analysis, TCR-TCR, TCR-HLA and TCR-CMV co-occurrence was scored with hypergeometric tests, and a repertoire-size bias correction was applied to TCR pairs. A later analysis estimated false discovery rates by permuting HLA or CMV assignments 20 times. A later analysis grouped co-occurring TCRs with DBSCAN, adding TCRdist sequence similarity when clustering within HLA-allele-positive subsets. Repertoires with fewer than 30,000 or more than 120,000 public chains, plus five repertoires with anomalous nucleotide sharing, were excluded from co-occurrence clustering. Drawn from immuneACCESS, this table holds only the in-frame rearrangements with V and J called that TCRdb kept. Clones are partly lost; checked studies trace under half to an unresolved V gene and leave the rest unexplained. The V and J calls and the clone size are those of that table, but D and trimming were determined from the DNA. In all, the sample holds 150,000 to 200,000 clones, and 81% of those were seen once. Of the sample, 1.5% to 2% falls within the top ten clones.

In the case of this clone: Its target antigen remains unknown. Qualities for individual bases were not recorded, and no much larger clone is one base off.

The cohort was made up of roughly 670 healthy bone marrow donors. At the time of sampling, every cohort member was nominally healthy, though immune exposures that went unrecorded were likely present. The donor was CMV seronegative and belonged to the group of more than 300 seronegative cohort members. Each donor provided a peripheral blood sample, and peripheral blood mononuclear cells were used for TCR beta sequencing. Genomic DNA extraction from the blood cell samples was performed with the Qiagen DNeasy Blood Extraction Kit. The germline V and J ends show losses of 8 bases and 5 bases respectively, and no gene match explains 9 bases of the junction. The CDR3 goes from the cysteine to the phenylalanine over 14 residues. The kept DNA is CDR3 alone, 42 bases in frame from the first base. The germline V gene provides CDR1 MNHNS and CDR2 SASEGT.

Recombination connected TRBV6-1 to TRBJ2-5, and 9 junction bases match TRBD2. The source material was PBMCs. The clonotype was recovered from a woman aged 18-30 years in good health and CMV-seronegative. The CDR3 has the sequence CASLAGGREETQYF. The sequenced DNA is TGTGCCAGCCTGGCGGGGGGGCGTGAGGAGACCCAGTACTTC.